This T cell receptor (beta chain) stems from a study of T cell responses to AZD1222 COVID-19 vaccine. Study-level results: Only a handful of AZD1222 recipients, several in all, had baseline seropositivity. Females outnumbered males among donors, who were mostly white British; clonal diversity was possibly underestimated.

CDR1 is MNHEY, CDR2 SMNVEV, per germline (reference sequence). The CDR3 runs 17 residues. J was trimmed by 8 bases and V by 2 bases; bases with no gene match: 14. Sequencing was performed with immunoSEQ multiplex PCR; in TCRdb, only in-frame clones are kept and a portion is missing. This sample carries around 80,000 clones, approximately 85% of them seen once, and the ten largest clones take 8.7%. Points on this clone: Its antigen remains unknown.

The chain employs TRBV27 and TRBJ2-1; 8 bases align to TRBD2. The sequencing used peripheral blood, collected on day 0 of AZD1222 vaccination. The TCR comes from an adult in good health. CDR3 in amino acids: CASSLRGLGTSSDEQFF. The CDR3 DNA sequence: TGTGCCAGCAGTTTAAGGGGTCTCGGGACTAGTAGTGATGAGCAGTTCTTC.